These 11 T cell receptor beta chains came from one sample sequenced in a study of cytomegalovirus exposure and HLA in healthy donors (dated by TCRdb to 2016 to 2017). The library was obtained by the immunoSEQ multiplex PCR assay. TCRdb limited this immuneACCESS table to in-frame rearrangements with V and J called. A share of clones is missing; checked studies link under half to unresolved V genes, and the rest is unexplained. The table for this sample lists 130,000 or so clones; just under 90% of them were counted only once. The top ten clonotypes cover 3% to 4% of the sample. Sequencing input: PBMCs. Receptor source: a man aged 25-45 years in good health and CMV-seronegative.

The CDR3 reads CASSFKLFGSGEKLFF. CDR3 in DNA: TGTGCCAGCAGCTTTAAACTGTTCGGCAGCGGTGAAAAACTGTTTTTT. The chain couples TRBV11-2 to TRBJ1-4; D not certain. From germline, CDR1 is SGHAT and CDR2 FQNNGV. CDR3 length: 16 amino acids. V was cut by 3 bases and J by 7 bases, with 18 bases left in between.

J is TRBJ1-2 and V is TRBV18; TRBD1 is a possible D gene (6 bases). V was trimmed by 2 bases and J by 4 bases, leaving 17 bases between them. CDR3 length: 16 amino acids. Germline V gene data show CDR1 as KGHSH and CDR2 as LQKENI. The CDR3 reads CASSPNFMGAAYGYTF. In nucleotides, the CDR3 is TGTGCCAGCTCACCAAATTTCATGGGGGCCGCCTATGGCTACACCTTC.

This chain joins TRBV4-1 and TRBJ2-3, with TRBD2 identical over 11 bases. This CDR3 spans 16 amino acids. CDR1 MGHRA and CDR2 YSYEKL come from the germline V gene. With V trimmed by 3 bases and J by 11 bases, 13 bases remained unmatched. CDR3 region: CASSHLTSGGTPGQYF. The CDR3, as DNA: TGCGCCAGCAGCCACTTAACTAGCGGGGGAACCCCCGGGCAGTATTTT.

The V and J genes are TRBV6-6 and TRBJ2-7; D may be TRBD1 (6 bases). The CDR3 spans 15 residues. V lost 6 bases, J lost 2 bases, and 17 bases lay in between. Germline CDR1 is MNHNY and CDR2 is SVGAGI (reference sequence). This CDR3 is CASRRTSTGTYEQYF. CDR3 DNA sequence: TGTGCCAGCAGAAGAACGTCTACAGGGACCTACGAGCAGTACTTC.

V is TRBV4-3 and J is TRBJ2-5; D may be TRBD2 (7 bases). Germline V gene sequence: CDR1 LGHNA, CDR2 YSLEER. V was clipped by 0 bases and J by 4 bases, with 24 bases between them. The CDR3 extends over 19 amino acids. The CDR3 loop is CASSQDWGAGRDLSETQYF. CDR3 nucleotides: TGCGCCAGCAGCCAAGATTGGGGGGCGGGGAGGGATTTATCAGAGACCCAGTACTTC.

The chain joins TRBV5-6 to TRBJ1-3; a weak D match, TRBD1 (5 bases). CDR3 length: 15 residues. Deletions cut 0 bases from V and 4 bases from J, with 11 bases between. Germline-derived CDR1 and CDR2 are SGHDT and YYEEEE. The CDR3 DNA sequence: TGTGCCAGCAGCTTGGACGGACCAGGGGGAAACACCATATATTTT. Encoded protein: CASSLDGPGGNTIYF.

The sample holds a few counts of this clone. The gene calls are TRBV7-2 and TRBJ1-6, with TRBD1 as a possible D gene (5 bases). CDR1 is SGHTA, CDR2 FQGNSA, per germline. The CDR3 has 13 residues. V lost 8 bases and J 11 bases, leaving 16 bases between the germline ends. The CDR3 DNA reads TGTGCCAGCCGGGGAGGGAGAGGGGCACCCCTCCACTTT. Translated, it gives CASRGGRGAPLHF. Combining the CDR3 with reference TRBV7-2 and TRBJ1-6 gives the whole variable domain GAGVSQSPSNKVTEKGKDVELRCDPISGHTALYWYRQSLGQGLEFLIYFQGNSAPDKSGLPSDRFSAERTGGSVSTLTIQRTQQEDSAVYLCASRGGRGAPLHFGNGTRLTVT.

The V call is TRBV5-1, the J call TRBJ1-1, with 9 positions matching TRBD1. V lost 4 bases, J lost 7 bases, and 11 bases stayed unmatched. The CDR3 has 15 residues. Germline CDR1 and CDR2: SGHRS and YFSETQ. CDR3: CASSTSGQGLGEAFF. The CDR3 DNA follows: TGCGCCAGCAGCACCTCTGGACAGGGGTTGGGTGAAGCTTTCTTT.

The chain employs TRBV6-5 and TRBJ2-5; 14 bases are a match to TRBD2. This CDR3 has 15 amino acids. Germline V gives CDR1 MNHEY, CDR2 SVGAGI. The J segment lost 5 bases and the V segment lost 6 bases, leaving 5 bases of the junction unmatched. The CDR3 is CASRSGTSGGETQYF. The CDR3 DNA sequence: TGTGCCAGCAGAAGTGGGACTAGCGGGGGTGAGACCCAGTACTTC.

V and J are TRBV7-2 and TRBJ1-4; D is undetermined. This CDR3 region has 14 residues. Germline-derived CDR1 and CDR2 are SGHTA and FQGNSA. Trimming shortened V by 7 bases and J by 5 bases, and 14 bases separated the two germline ends. The CDR3 protein is CASKEGYLNEKLFF. CDR3 sequence (DNA): TGTGCCAGCAAGGAGGGATACCTAAATGAAAAACTGTTTTTT.

The chain couples TRBV4-1 to TRBJ2-2; D ambiguous. In germline, CDR1 is MGHRA, CDR2 YSYEKL. The V end was cut by 2 bases, the J end by 7 bases, with 8 bases between. This CDR3 has 13 amino acids. CDR3 sequence: CASSQIEVGELFF. The CDR3 nucleotides read TGCGCCAGCAGCCAAATCGAGGTCGGGGAGCTGTTTTTT.